This T cell receptor beta chain was recorded in a study of T cell responses to AZD1222 COVID-19 vaccine (dated by TCRdb to the early 2020s). A note on the overall study: A total of under 250 trial participants underwent TCR sequencing, of whom approximately 200 had received two doses of AZD1222 and some 25 had received two doses of the MenACWY control vaccine. Trial participants were enrolled into age subgroups of 18-55, 56-69 and 70-plus years, which contained 148, 28 and 57 TCR-sequenced participants, respectively.

The meaning of the sample's time point label: about 28 days (+/-7) after the second vaccine dose. AZD1222 recipients given second doses at about 4 weeks or at about 12 weeks were pooled, since spike-specific TCR depth and breadth were not found to differ between the two schedules. The vaccinee samples were drawn from two UK trials, COV001 and COV002, one of which was a single-blind randomized controlled phase 2/3 trial testing AZD1222 (ChAdOx1 nCoV-19) in healthy adults. For TCRbeta chain sequencing, PBMC samples from trial participants were taken at day 0 and at day 28 after the second dose. A word on this clone: The clone's antigen remains unknown. Qualities for individual bases were not recorded, and no much larger clone is one base off.

V loses 2 bases, J loses 7 bases, and the germline ends lie 11 bases apart. From the cysteine through the phenylalanine, the CDR3 covers 14 amino acids. The read is trimmed to its CDR3 DNA, 42 bases read in frame from base 1. From a lookup of the germline V gene, CDR1 and CDR2 are MNHEY and SVGEGT. The CDR3 regions of human TCRbeta chains were analyzed by immunosequencing. On the study's bioinformatics: Repertoire TCRs were matched against a reference library of SARS-CoV-2-specific TCRs generated with the MIRA antigen-specificity platform. Breadth was defined as the fraction of unique TCRs that were SARS-CoV-2-associated, and depth was defined as the fraction of total T cells that were SARS-CoV-2-associated. Using the MIRA data, each spike-specific TCR was mapped to the spike region that the TCR reacts to and placed in a CD4 or CD8 class. Log10-transformed breadth and depth values were compared by one-way ANOVA with Sidak's multiple comparisons tests. The table comes from immuneACCESS by way of TCRdb, which keeps in-frame sequences with V and J called. Part of the clones is missing from these tables; in studies checked, under half for an unresolved V gene and the rest for unknown reasons. D and trimming come from the DNA, and the V and J calls and clone size come from that table. The sample includes about 130,000 clones, with 89% observed a single time. In total, the top ten clones hold about 9.5% of the sample.

Results and caveats for the whole study, not just this receptor: Conclusions about previously exposed vaccinees are limited because only a handful of AZD1222 recipients were SARS-CoV-2 seropositive at baseline. Reportedly, almost half of the unique spike-specific TCRs recognized epitopes lying outside the regions that are mutated in the B.1.351 and B.1.1.7 variants. Because no day 14 peak-response samples were available, repertoires were characterized only after the peak T cell response. Participants were mostly white British, with more females than males. The authors suggested clonal diversity may have been underestimated. The 56-69-year group was small, and its depth increase did not reach significance, likely because of low power. Vaccine-associated CD4 TCRs spanned the whole spike protein, with dominant responses in regions 160-218 and 743-854. Spike-specific TCR breadth and depth rose significantly after two AZD1222 doses compared with day 0 and with MenACWY recipients.

Sequenced material: peripheral blood, taken 28 days after the second AZD1222 dose. The clonotype was recovered from an adult who received the AZD1222 COVID-19 vaccine. The V gene is TRBV6-2 or TRBV6-3 and the J gene is TRBJ2-2; the best D guess is TRBD1, with 6 bases matching. CDR3 protein: CASSYQGPNGELFF. The bases read TGTGCCAGCAGTTACCAGGGGCCGAACGGGGAGCTGTTTTTT.